This entry features one TCR beta chain sequence. This entry belongs to a study of blood T cell repertoires in COVID-19. Overall study context: Samples of COVID-19 (acute and convalescent) were obtained from the United States, Italy and Spain.

The protocol was immunoSEQ multiplex PCR, while the TCRdb copy is restricted to in-frame clones and leaves out a portion. This sample yields 150,000 to 200,000 clones, of which around 89% are seen a single time; roughly 3.7% belongs to the top ten. Germline V CDR1 and CDR2: MNHNY, SVGAGI (reference sequence). The CDR3 length is 15 residues. J gave up 4 bases and V 6 bases, and 5 bases lay outside the gene matches. The chain employs TRBV6-6 and TRBJ2-1, with TRBD2 matching 11 bases. The source material was peripheral blood. The receptor's source is a woman aged 25-40 years with acute or convalescent COVID-19. The CDR3 loop reads CASRKLAGEYNEQFF. CDR3 coding DNA: TGTGCCAGCAGGAAACTAGCGGGAGAGTACAATGAGCAGTTCTTC.